Listed here is a single T cell receptor (beta chain). Trimming cost V 10 bases and J 10 bases, with 16 bases left between them. Germline V CDR1 and CDR2: MDHEN, SYDVKM. There are 11 residues in the CDR3. The entry originates in a study of early T cells in non-severe SARS-CoV-2 infection. TCRdb fed the 5' RACE reads into MiXCR, producing one record per CDR3 protein. The sample records approximately 100,000 distinct CDR3 sequences, 16% being singletons. The clonotype comes from an adult who was a healthcare worker with PCR-confirmed SARS-CoV-2 infection or an uninfected control (not recorded which). The sequencing sample was made of whole blood. The chain employs TRBV28 and TRBJ2-5, with a possible D match to TRBD1 (6 bases). The CDR3 is CATTTGEVQYF. The CDR3 region has the DNA TGTGCCACTACGACAGGAGAGGTCCAGTACTTC.